The rows below give T cell receptor beta chains drawn from one sample of a study of blood T cell repertoires in COVID-19. Profiling relied on immunoSEQ multiplex PCR, and the TCRdb table lists in-frame clones only, not all of them. The table has approximately 80,000 clones, about nine tenths seen once. Sequenced material: peripheral blood. The receptor source for this set is a human donor in a cohort sampled during active COVID-19. The CDR3 runs from the conserved cysteine through the conserved F or W. D genes are given only for firm matches. Clone size is shown for a subset of rows, as once, few, many or a class of expanded clone.

abundance: -
d_gene: -
j_gene: TRBJ1-5
v_gene: TRBV6-2/TRBV6-3
CDR3nt: TGTGCCAGCAGTAAACAGACAAGCTCGGGGGGGCCCCAGCATTTT
CDR3aa: CASSKQTSSGGPQHF

abundance: -
d_gene: -
j_gene: TRBJ2-3
v_gene: TRBV11-2
CDR3nt: TGTGCCAGCAGCTTAACTCTACCTACGCAGTATTTT
CDR3aa: CASSLTLPTQYF

abundance: -
d_gene: -
j_gene: TRBJ1-2
v_gene: TRBV10-1
CDR3nt: TGCGCCCAATGGGCAAAAAGAGCTAACTATGGCTACACCTTC
CDR3aa: CAQWAKRANYGYTF

abundance: few
d_gene: -
j_gene: TRBJ1-5
v_gene: TRBV12-3/TRBV12-4
CDR3nt: TGTGCCAGCAGTCAGGGGTTGGGGCCCCAGCATTTT
CDR3aa: CASSQGLGPQHF

abundance: -
d_gene: -
j_gene: TRBJ2-3
v_gene: TRBV9
CDR3nt: TGTGCCAGCAGCCCCAAAGAGCGTGGCACAGATACGCAGTATTTT
CDR3aa: CASSPKERGTDTQYF

abundance: once
d_gene: -
j_gene: TRBJ2-3
v_gene: TRBV28
CDR3nt: TGTGCCAGCAGCCCCGCCTCTAGCGAGCTTGCTACGCAGTATTTT
CDR3aa: CASSPASSELATQYF

abundance: -
d_gene: TRBD1
j_gene: TRBJ1-6
v_gene: TRBV3-1/TRBV3-2
CDR3nt: TGTGCCAGCAGCCCGACAGGGGCCAATAATTCACCCCTCCACTTT
CDR3aa: CASSPTGANNSPLHF

abundance: -
d_gene: TRBD1
j_gene: TRBJ1-2
v_gene: TRBV6-5
CDR3nt: TGTGCCAGCAGTTACTCTGGACAGGGGATCGATGGCTACACCTTC
CDR3aa: CASSYSGQGIDGYTF

abundance: -
d_gene: -
j_gene: TRBJ2-5
v_gene: TRBV5-1
CDR3nt: TGCGCCAGCAGCTTGGAAGGAGGGGTTTTTGAGACCCAGTACTTC
CDR3aa: CASSLEGGVFETQYF

abundance: -
d_gene: -
j_gene: TRBJ2-3
v_gene: TRBV19
CDR3nt: TGTGCCAGTAGTATAGCAAGTGGACAGTTACTTCACACAGATACGCAGTATTTT
CDR3aa: CASSIASGQLLHTDTQYF

abundance: -
d_gene: TRBD2
j_gene: TRBJ2-7
v_gene: TRBV7-8
CDR3nt: TGTGCCAGCAGTGGACTAGCGCACACCTACGAGCAGTACTTC
CDR3aa: CASSGLAHTYEQYF

abundance: -
d_gene: -
j_gene: TRBJ2-7
v_gene: TRBV28
CDR3nt: TGTGCCAGCAGTTTAGCAGGGATCCTCGAGCAGTACTTC
CDR3aa: CASSLAGILEQYF

abundance: -
d_gene: -
j_gene: TRBJ1-1
v_gene: TRBV25-1
CDR3nt: TGTGCCAGCAGTAAATCAACATACAGTAACACTGAAGCTTTCTTT
CDR3aa: CASSKSTYSNTEAFF

abundance: -
d_gene: TRBD1
j_gene: TRBJ1-4
v_gene: TRBV3-1/TRBV3-2
CDR3nt: TGTGCCAGCAGCCATGGACAGGTGCGGAAACTGTTTTTT
CDR3aa: CASSHGQVRKLFF

abundance: -
d_gene: TRBD1
j_gene: TRBJ2-1
v_gene: TRBV5-1
CDR3nt: TGCGCCAGCAGCTTACAGGGGAGCTCCTACAATGAGCAGTTCTTC
CDR3aa: CASSLQGSSYNEQFF

abundance: -
d_gene: -
j_gene: TRBJ2-1
v_gene: TRBV7-2
CDR3nt: TGTGCCAGCAGCGGATCGGGACACCTTAGAAGGAATGAGCAGTTCTTC
CDR3aa: CASSGSGHLRRNEQFF

abundance: -
d_gene: -
j_gene: TRBJ2-7
v_gene: TRBV28
CDR3nt: TGTGCCAGCAGGAGCGGCACCTACGAGCAGTACTTC
CDR3aa: CASRSGTYEQYF

abundance: few
d_gene: TRBD1
j_gene: TRBJ2-1
v_gene: TRBV5-3
CDR3nt: TGTGCCAGAAGCTTGGGGACAGGGTGCAATGAGCAGTTCTTC
CDR3aa: CARSLGTGCNEQFF

abundance: -
d_gene: -
j_gene: TRBJ2-7
v_gene: TRBV11-2
CDR3nt: TGTGCCAGCAGCTTGGCAGTAATCTACGAGCAGTACTTC
CDR3aa: CASSLAVIYEQYF

abundance: -
d_gene: -
j_gene: TRBJ1-4
v_gene: TRBV5-5
CDR3nt: TGTGCCAGCAGCACCCGACAGTATAATGAAAAACTGTTTTTT
CDR3aa: CASSTRQYNEKLFF

abundance: -
d_gene: TRBD1
j_gene: TRBJ2-1
v_gene: TRBV2
CDR3nt: TGTGCCAGCAGCCGGGACAGGGTGTTCAATGAGCAGTTCTTC
CDR3aa: CASSRDRVFNEQFF

abundance: -
d_gene: TRBD2
j_gene: TRBJ2-5
v_gene: TRBV30
CDR3nt: TGTGCCTGGTACGGGACTAGAGGTCAAGAGACCCAGTACTTC
CDR3aa: CAWYGTRGQETQYF

abundance: few
d_gene: -
j_gene: TRBJ2-3
v_gene: TRBV6-4
CDR3nt: TGTGCCAGCAGTGACTCAAAATCGGCAGGGGGCACAGATACGCAGTATTTT
CDR3aa: CASSDSKSAGGTDTQYF

abundance: few
d_gene: -
j_gene: TRBJ1-6
v_gene: TRBV6-6
CDR3nt: TGTGCCAGCAAGACCGTATCGGGTTCACCCCTCCACTTT
CDR3aa: CASKTVSGSPLHF

abundance: once
d_gene: TRBD1
j_gene: TRBJ1-6
v_gene: TRBV7-6
CDR3nt: TGTGCCAGCAGCTTACTAGCGCCCCAATCGGCCCTGACAGGGGCCTATAATTCACCCCTCCACTTT
CDR3aa: CASSLLAPQSALTGAYNSPLHF

abundance: -
d_gene: TRBD1
j_gene: TRBJ2-5
v_gene: TRBV5-5
CDR3nt: TGTGCCAGCAGCTTTTATCAGGGGGCGAGGGCAGAGACCCAGTACTTC
CDR3aa: CASSFYQGARAETQYF

abundance: -
d_gene: TRBD1
j_gene: TRBJ1-2
v_gene: TRBV18
CDR3nt: TGTGCCAGCTCACCTACAGGACAGGGGGATAACTATGGCTACACCTTC
CDR3aa: CASSPTGQGDNYGYTF

abundance: -
d_gene: -
j_gene: TRBJ2-7
v_gene: TRBV15
CDR3nt: TGTGCCACCAGCAGAGTAAAACTAGTGAGCTACGAGCAGTACTTC
CDR3aa: CATSRVKLVSYEQYF

abundance: -
d_gene: TRBD2
j_gene: TRBJ2-1
v_gene: TRBV5-1
CDR3nt: TGCGCCAGCAGCCCTAGGACTAGCGGGAGCAATGAGCAGTTCTTC
CDR3aa: CASSPRTSGSNEQFF

abundance: -
d_gene: -
j_gene: TRBJ1-3
v_gene: TRBV6-5
CDR3nt: TGTGCCAGCAAGGGGGAAAGGGCCAGTGGAAACACCATATATTTT
CDR3aa: CASKGERASGNTIYF

abundance: -
d_gene: -
j_gene: TRBJ1-1
v_gene: TRBV18
CDR3nt: TGTGCCAGCTCTAACGACAAGACAGGGAACACTGAAGCTTTCTTT
CDR3aa: CASSNDKTGNTEAFF

abundance: -
d_gene: -
j_gene: TRBJ1-1
v_gene: TRBV1
CDR3nt: TGCACCAGCAGCAACAGGGTCGGGTGTTGGACGCTGAACACTGAAGCTTTCTTT
CDR3aa: CTSSNRVGCWTLNTEAFF

abundance: -
d_gene: -
j_gene: TRBJ2-7
v_gene: TRBV5-1
CDR3nt: TGCGCCAGCAGAGTATCAGGTGACGAGCAGTACTTC
CDR3aa: CASRVSGDEQYF

abundance: -
d_gene: TRBD2
j_gene: TRBJ2-1
v_gene: TRBV27
CDR3nt: TGTGCCAGCAGTCTGGGACTAGCGGGAATTGAGCAGTTCTTC
CDR3aa: CASSLGLAGIEQFF

abundance: once
d_gene: TRBD1
j_gene: TRBJ1-1
v_gene: TRBV19
CDR3nt: TGTGCCAGTAGTATAGGGACAGGGAACACTGAAGCTTTCTTT
CDR3aa: CASSIGTGNTEAFF

abundance: -
d_gene: TRBD2
j_gene: TRBJ2-3
v_gene: TRBV19
CDR3nt: TGTGCCAGTAGTATGCCGGGGGGTGCTAGCACAGATACGCAGTATTTT
CDR3aa: CASSMPGGASTDTQYF

abundance: -
d_gene: -
j_gene: TRBJ2-3
v_gene: TRBV11-2
CDR3nt: TGTGCCAGCAGCTTAGGGCTTAGCACAGATACGCAGTATTTT
CDR3aa: CASSLGLSTDTQYF

abundance: few
d_gene: -
j_gene: TRBJ2-7
v_gene: TRBV28
CDR3nt: TGTGCCACTGTCAGGACAGCCAAGCCCTACGAGCAGTACTTC
CDR3aa: CATVRTAKPYEQYF

abundance: -
d_gene: TRBD2
j_gene: TRBJ2-6
v_gene: TRBV4-2
CDR3nt: TGTGCCAGCAGCCAAGATCAAGCGGGAGGGCCCCAGGACTCTGGGGCCAACGTCCTGACTTTC
CDR3aa: CASSQDQAGGPQDSGANVLTF

abundance: -
d_gene: -
j_gene: TRBJ1-1
v_gene: TRBV6-4
CDR3nt: TGTGCCAGCAGTGAATTTGTAGGGGTTGAAGCTTTCTTT
CDR3aa: CASSEFVGVEAFF

abundance: once
d_gene: -
j_gene: TRBJ2-2
v_gene: TRBV5-4
CDR3nt: TGTGCCAGCAGCCTACTTTCCTTCTTGAACACCGGGGAGCTGTTTTTT
CDR3aa: CASSLLSFLNTGELFF

abundance: -
d_gene: TRBD1
j_gene: TRBJ2-7
v_gene: TRBV19
CDR3nt: TGTGCCAGTAGTATACAGGGGGAAGGTTACGAGCAGTACTTC
CDR3aa: CASSIQGEGYEQYF

abundance: -
d_gene: -
j_gene: TRBJ1-6
v_gene: TRBV5-6
CDR3nt: TGTGCCAGCAGCACAAGGACACTAAATTCACCCCTCCACTTT
CDR3aa: CASSTRTLNSPLHF

abundance: -
d_gene: -
j_gene: TRBJ1-2
v_gene: TRBV2
CDR3nt: TGTGCCAGCAGTGAAAGGGGGAATAACTATGGCTACACCTTC
CDR3aa: CASSERGNNYGYTF

abundance: -
d_gene: -
j_gene: TRBJ2-5
v_gene: TRBV5-4
CDR3nt: TGTGCCAGCAGCTTGACAGGTCTCAATTCGGAGACCCAGTACTTC
CDR3aa: CASSLTGLNSETQYF

abundance: -
d_gene: -
j_gene: TRBJ1-5
v_gene: TRBV1
CDR3nt: TGCACCAGCAGCGGGACTGAACGAAGTTATAGCAATCAGCCCCAGCATTTT
CDR3aa: CTSSGTERSYSNQPQHF

abundance: once
d_gene: -
j_gene: TRBJ1-4
v_gene: TRBV18
CDR3nt: TGTGCCAGCTCACCACCGTACAAGGAAAAACTGTTTTTT
CDR3aa: CASSPPYKEKLFF

abundance: -
d_gene: TRBD1
j_gene: TRBJ1-5
v_gene: TRBV27
CDR3nt: TGTGCCAGCAGTTTAGTTGGACAGGGCGTAGGGCAGCCCCAGCATTTT
CDR3aa: CASSLVGQGVGQPQHF

abundance: -
d_gene: TRBD2
j_gene: TRBJ2-2
v_gene: TRBV4-1
CDR3nt: TGCGCCAGCAGCCAAGAGTTCGGGACCACTAGCGGGGGGCGTACCGGGGAGCTGTTTTTT
CDR3aa: CASSQEFGTTSGGRTGELFF

abundance: -
d_gene: -
j_gene: TRBJ1-3
v_gene: TRBV6-5
CDR3nt: TGTGCCAGCAGGAGGGATAGGGAGTCTGGAAACACCATATATTTT
CDR3aa: CASRRDRESGNTIYF

abundance: -
d_gene: TRBD2
j_gene: TRBJ2-3
v_gene: TRBV9
CDR3nt: TGTGCCAGCAGCGACACCGTTTCCGGAGGACTAGCGGGAATTTCTAGCACAGATACGCAGTATTTT
CDR3aa: CASSDTVSGGLAGISSTDTQYF

abundance: -
d_gene: -
j_gene: TRBJ2-5
v_gene: TRBV6-1
CDR3nt: TGTGCCAGCAGTGAGTTGAGTCAAGAGACCCAGTACTTC
CDR3aa: CASSELSQETQYF

abundance: -
d_gene: TRBD2
j_gene: TRBJ2-1
v_gene: TRBV29-1
CDR3nt: TGCAGCGTTGGCTCCCCAGCGGGAGGCAGATATAGCTACAATGAGCAGTTCTTC
CDR3aa: CSVGSPAGGRYSYNEQFF

abundance: -
d_gene: -
j_gene: TRBJ1-2
v_gene: TRBV6-4
CDR3nt: TGTGCCAGCAGTGACTCCAGGGATGGCTACACCTTC
CDR3aa: CASSDSRDGYTF

abundance: -
d_gene: TRBD1
j_gene: TRBJ1-2
v_gene: TRBV4-2
CDR3nt: TGTGCCAGCAGCCAAGATCGGGGACAGTACTATGGCTACACCTTC
CDR3aa: CASSQDRGQYYGYTF